This note documents a single TCR beta chain sequence. Its antigen target is currently unknown. No base qualities exist here, and no much larger clone lies one base off it. Relative to germline, V is 6 bases shorter and J is 6 bases shorter, with 14 bases between their ends. The CDR3 has 13 amino acids, counting the end cysteine and phenylalanine. Just the 39-base CDR3 DNA is kept, in frame starting at base 1. Looking up the germline V gene (reference sequence) yields CDR1 WNHNN and CDR2 SYGVQD. This record comes from a study of blood T cell repertoires in COVID-19 (dated by TCRdb to 2018 to 2020). About the full investigation: Collaborator samples came from the United States, Italy and Spain and covered acute and convalescent phases of COVID-19. The material from the prospective study consisted of cDNA or gDNA derived from T cells, B-cell-depleted T cells, or PBMCs. Deeply sampled blood TCRbeta repertoires from subjects exposed to, actively infected with, or recovered from COVID-19 were included in the dataset. The repertoires were released in a freely available public database intended as a resource for research on the immune response to SARS-CoV-2. The samples were drawn from the first 160 participants of the ongoing ImmuneRACE study and from 950 to 1,500 subjects provided by 6 global collaborators. The sample metadata nearly always contained a de-identified subject ID, COVID-19 status, age in years and sex. Where HLA class I and class II types were available, the types were taken from metadata supplied by the sample provider, not from assay-based typing. Paper-wide results and their limitations: The quantity of clinical and demographic metadata differed by source and by participant and was supplied without curation.

Collaborating institutions collected whole blood in K2EDTA tubes following their own protocols. For TCRbeta analysis, collaborators shipped samples in one of three forms: frozen whole blood, isolated PBMCs, or DNA extracted from either of those sample types. TCRbeta CDR3 regions were amplified from genomic DNA by means of the immunoSEQ Assay, a bias-controlled multiplex PCR. Under the source paper's analysis protocol: The number of nucleated cells in each sample was estimated from the amplification of reference gene primers within the assay. Sequence reads were collapsed and filtered to measure the absolute abundance of every unique TCRbeta CDR3 rearrangement. Productive Simpson clonality was computed per sample as the square root of Simpson's diversity index over productive rearrangements. The table was pulled from immuneACCESS by TCRdb, which kept in-frame rearrangements only. Such tables lose some clones; where checked, under half of the loss comes from unresolved V genes, and the rest has no known cause. For V, J and clone size, that table is used; D and trimming come from the DNA. This sample holds fewer than 150,000 clones; 84% were observed only once. The ten most abundant clones make up 9.5% to 15% of the sample.

The sample consisted of peripheral blood. The clonotype was recovered from a human donor in a cohort sampled during active COVID-19. The sequence is built from TRBV10-1 and TRBJ1-2; TRBD1 could be the D gene, as 6 bases match. CDR3 reads: CASRRTERDGYTF. The DNA sequence reads TGCGCCAGCAGAAGGACAGAAAGGGATGGCTACACCTTC.